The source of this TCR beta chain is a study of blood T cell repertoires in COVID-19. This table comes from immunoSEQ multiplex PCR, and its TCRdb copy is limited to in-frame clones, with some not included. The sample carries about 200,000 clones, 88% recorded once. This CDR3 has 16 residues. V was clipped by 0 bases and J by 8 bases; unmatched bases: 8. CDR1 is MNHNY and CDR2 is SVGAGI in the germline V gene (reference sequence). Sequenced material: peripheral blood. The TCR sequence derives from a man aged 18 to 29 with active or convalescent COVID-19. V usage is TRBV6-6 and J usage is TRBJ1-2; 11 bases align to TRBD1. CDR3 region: CASSYSTGQGAGGYTF. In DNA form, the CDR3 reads TGTGCCAGCAGTTACTCGACTGGACAGGGGGCGGGAGGCTACACCTTC.